This entry lists 15 T cell receptor beta chains sequenced from one sample in a study of blood T cells in healthy people across ages. The authors ran a second PCR of roughly 7 to 11 cycles using a sample-barcoded 5' primer and a J-beta primer mix. Using its own MiXCR run on the 5' RACE reads, TCRdb lists one record per CDR3 protein. The data hold approximately 1.5 million distinct CDR3 sequences, with about 45% observed a single time. Sequencing used blood. The receptors originated from a woman aged 18-29 years in good health.

This clonotype was observed a handful of times. The rearrangement uses TRBV6-2 or TRBV6-3 and TRBJ1-5; no firm D call. CDR3 length: 15 amino acids. Germline CDR1 and CDR2: MNHEY and SVGEGT. The V end lost 0 bases, the J end lost 0 bases, and 6 bases lay between the germline ends. The CDR3 loop reads CASSYSPYSNQPQHF. For the CDR3, the DNA is TGTGCCAGCAGTTACTCGCCGTATAGCAATCAGCCCCAGCATTTT.

In regard to this clonotype: A junction boundary mismatches the germline segment, possibly from a read error. The chain carries TRBV15 and TRBJ2-3; a weak D match, TRBD2 (5 bases). The CDR3 runs to 15 residues. Germline V gene sequence: CDR1 LNHNV, CDR2 YYDKDF (reference sequence). The CDR3, as DNA: TGTGCCGCCAGCAGAGGGAAGAGGGATCGAGATACGCAGTATTTT. Its translation: CAASRGKRDRDTQYF.

This clonotype turned up a few times. The chain carries TRBV18 and TRBJ2-1; TRBD2 might be the D (5 bases). The ends were cut back, 0 bases at V and 9 bases at J, with 12 bases in the middle. The CDR3 length is 14 residues. The germline gives CDR1 KGHSH, CDR2 LQKENI. CDR3 sequence reads: CASSPPEARSEQFF. CDR3 DNA sequence: TGTGCCAGCTCACCACCGGAGGCTAGAAGTGAGCAGTTCTTC.

This clonotype appeared a few times. The chain has TRBV27 and TRBJ2-3; a possible D gene is TRBD2 (6 bases). There are 14 residues in the CDR3. Germline V gene lookup returns CDR1 MNHEY and CDR2 SMNVEV (reference sequence). V lost 3 bases and J lost 2, with 9 bases in between. Here the CDR3 reads CASSFGGHTDTQYF. CDR3 DNA sequence: TGTGCCAGCAGTTTCGGGGGTCACACAGATACGCAGTATTTT.

As DNA, the CDR3 is TGCGCCAGCAGGACTAGTTCCTCCTACGAGCAGTACTTC. Translating it yields CASRTSSSYEQYF. The chain joins TRBV10-2 to TRBJ2-7; tentatively, D is TRBD2 (6 bases). V was shortened by 6 bases and J by 0 bases, with 9 bases between the two germline ends. Germline CDR1 and CDR2: WSHSY and SAAADI. This CDR3 has 13 amino acids.

This clonotype has more than one count but fewer than ten. The V call is TRBV4-2, the J call TRBJ2-7; D may correspond to TRBD1 or TRBD2 (5 bases each). This CDR3 region has 16 residues. V was clipped by 0 bases and J by 0 bases, with 12 bases between them. Germline values: CDR1 LGHNA, CDR2 YNFKEQ. The chain's CDR3 is CASSQEGTGSSYEQYF. CDR3 bases: TGTGCCAGCAGCCAAGAAGGGACGGGAAGCTCCTACGAGCAGTACTTC.

This clonotype was counted at least ten times. The genes are TRBV25-1 and TRBJ2-1; 7 bases fit TRBD2. J gave up 2 bases and V 6 bases, and 10 bases lay outside the gene matches. The germline CDR1 and CDR2 sequences are MGHDK and SYGVNS. CDR3 length: 16 amino acids. CDR3 bases: TGTGCCAGCAGCGCGCTTTACGGGGGGACCTACAATGAGCAGTTCTTC. Its protein is CASSALYGGTYNEQFF.

This clonotype was counted between two and nine times. The chain carries TRBV7-2 and TRBJ1-1; the D is unclear. The CDR3 has 14 amino acids. CDR1 and CDR2 from the germline V gene are SGHTA and FQGNSA. V shed 1 base and J shed 3 bases, with 9 bases lying between them. The CDR3 sequence is CASSLDRGYTEAFF. The CDR3 DNA sequence: TGTGCCAGCAGCTTAGATCGGGGTTACACTGAAGCTTTCTTT.

The V call is TRBV4-2, the J call TRBJ2-1; 9 nucleotides agree with TRBD2. V gave up 3 bases and J gave up 8 bases; unmatched junction bases: 5. Germline CDR1 is LGHNA and CDR2 is YNFKEQ. This CDR3 spans 14 amino acids. The CDR3 spells CASSQGGLAYEQFF. The CDR3, as DNA: TGTGCCAGCAGCCAGGGAGGACTAGCGTATGAGCAGTTCTTC.

This clonotype was counted between two and nine times. V usage is TRBV6-5 and J usage is TRBJ1-1; TRBD1 aligns across 8 bases. The ends lost 2 bases at V and 3 bases at J; junction bases unmatched: 2. Looked up from germline, CDR1 is MNHEY and CDR2 is SVGAGI. The CDR3 is made up of 14 amino acids. The CDR3 bases are TGTGCCAGCAGTTACACGACAGGGGACACTGAAGCTTTCTTT. Its protein is CASSYTTGDTEAFF.

This clonotype has just a few counts. This rearrangement joins TRBV7-2 to TRBJ2-1; possibly TRBD2 for D (5 bases). The CDR3 is 15 amino acids. Germline CDR1 and CDR2: SGHTA and FQGNSA. Trimming left V 5 bases short and J 1 base short, with 12 bases between. The CDR3 DNA reads as TGTGCCAGCAGCCAGCGGACGGAGTCCTACAATGAGCAGTTCTTC. Translating it yields CASSQRTESYNEQFF.

This clonotype was seen a single time. The chain combines TRBV6-6 with TRBJ2-7; tentatively, D is TRBD2 (5 bases). Germline V gene data show CDR1 as MNHNY and CDR2 as SVGAGI (reference sequence). Trimming stripped 3 bases from V and 2 bases from J, with 11 bases between. The CDR3 is 14 residues long. CDR3 residues: CASSYGSVPYEQYF. The CDR3 region has the DNA TGTGCCAGCAGTTATGGGAGTGTCCCCTACGAGCAGTACTTC.

The chain carries TRBV10-3 and TRBJ2-1; 10 bases fit TRBD2. This CDR3 is 15 amino acids long. J lost 6 bases, V lost 3 bases, and 5 bases had no gene match. Germline V gene lookup returns CDR1 ENHRY and CDR2 SYGVKD. This CDR3 is CAISDEGLAINEQFF. The CDR3 DNA is TGTGCCATCAGTGATGAGGGACTAGCGATCAATGAGCAGTTCTTC.

V gene TRBV29-1 combines with J gene TRBJ1-1, with TRBD1 identical over 8 bases. Germline V gene lookup returns CDR1 SQVTM and CDR2 ANQGSEA. V lost 4 bases and J lost 1; bases outside the gene matches: 5. There are 14 residues in the CDR3. CDR3 coding DNA: TGCAGCGTTGCAGGCGGGACAGGGAACACTGAAGCTTTCTTT. It is translated as CSVAGGTGNTEAFF.

CDR3 bases: TGCACCGTAGCGGGAGTCGGAACAGATACGCAGTATTTT. Protein product: CTVAGVGTDTQYF. The chain carries TRBV29-1 and TRBJ2-3; 9 positions agree with TRBD2. In germline, CDR1 is SQVTM, CDR2 ANQGSEA. The CDR3 spans 13 residues.